The 3 T cell receptor beta chains below were found in one sample sequenced in a study of shared clonotypes between healthy human individuals. Libraries were prepared by immunoSEQ multiplex PCR; TCRdb keeps only in-frame clonotypes and omits some of them. The sample has millions of clones, more than 85% seen once. The naive CD8 subset, CD45RO-negative cells positively selected for CCR7, excluded terminally differentiated effector memory CD45RA+ cells. The sequenced material came from naive CD8+ T cells from PBMCs. The origin of the receptors is a man younger than 35 in good health. Some clones in this sample may be carry-over from other donors' samples.

DNA of the CDR3: TGTGCCAGCAGTACGCTCCTCAGGGGGGGCACAGATACGCAGTATTTT. It codes for CASSTLLRGGTDTQYF. This chain connects TRBV27 to TRBJ2-3, with a tentative D call TRBD1 (7 bases). The CDR3 is made up of 16 amino acids. The V and J ends lost 5 bases and 1 base respectively, with 16 bases between them. Per germline, CDR1 MNHEY and CDR2 SMNVEV (reference sequence).

This clone was seen just once. V gene TRBV19 combines with J gene TRBJ2-1; 13 nucleotides agree with TRBD2. There are 17 residues in the CDR3. The V segment lost 3 bases and the J segment 9 bases; nucleotides outside the gene matches: 11. From germline, CDR1 is LNHDA and CDR2 SQIVND (reference sequence). The CDR3 nucleotides are TGTGCCAGTAGTATCTGGGCGGCGGGACTAGCGGGAAGTGAGCAGTTCTTC. It is translated as CASSIWAAGLAGSEQFF.

Note on this clone: Other DNA sequences of this sample code for an identical CDR3. This rearrangement joins TRBV28 to TRBJ2-7; D remains ambiguous. The CDR3 is made up of 11 amino acids. Germline V lookup: CDR1 MDHEN, CDR2 SYDVKM. V was pared by 5 bases and J by 3 bases, with 5 bases between. CDR3: CASSISYEQYF. The CDR3 nucleotides read TGTGCCAGCAGTATCAGCTACGAGCAGTACTTC. Full variable domain (remainder filled in from reference TRBV28 and TRBJ2-7): DVKVTQSSRYLVKRTGEKVFLECVQDMDHENMFWYRQDPGLGLRLIYFSYDVKMKEKGDIPEGYSVSREKKERFSLILESASTNQTSMYLCASSISYEQYFGPGTRLTVT.